This record looks at one T cell receptor (beta chain) sequence and its context. The CDR3 is 15 amino acids. V dropped 3 bases and J dropped 5; count of bases not matched to a gene: 6. Germline V gives CDR1 KGHSH, CDR2 LQKENI. Per the authors' pipeline: Estimates of nucleated cell counts were drawn from the amplification of reference gene primers. Sequencing used immunoSEQ multiplex PCR; TCRdb keeps in-frame clones, though not all of them. The V and J calls and clone size come from that table; D and trimming were worked out from the DNA. Here the sample spans approximately 150,000 clones, approximately 86% being singletons. This sample is part of a study of blood T cell repertoires in COVID-19. Across the whole study: Material from acute and convalescent COVID-19 was sourced from the United States, Italy and Spain. T cells, B-cell-depleted T cells, or PBMCs supplied cDNA or gDNA.

This chain links TRBV18 with TRBJ2-5; 10 bases are shared with TRBD2. The specimen was peripheral blood. This TCR was recovered from a man aged 70 or older with acute or convalescent COVID-19. As DNA, the CDR3 is TGTGCCAGCTCACCGTCCAGCGGGAGGGTTGAGACCCAGTACTTC. Its translation is CASSPSSGRVETQYF. Full variable domain (remainder filled in from reference TRBV18 and TRBJ2-5): NAGVMQNPRHLVRRRGQEARLRCSPMKGHSHVYWYRQLPEEGLKFMVYLQKENIIDESGMPKERFSAEFPKEGPSILRIQQVVRGDSAAYFCASSPSSGRVETQYFGPGTRLLVL.